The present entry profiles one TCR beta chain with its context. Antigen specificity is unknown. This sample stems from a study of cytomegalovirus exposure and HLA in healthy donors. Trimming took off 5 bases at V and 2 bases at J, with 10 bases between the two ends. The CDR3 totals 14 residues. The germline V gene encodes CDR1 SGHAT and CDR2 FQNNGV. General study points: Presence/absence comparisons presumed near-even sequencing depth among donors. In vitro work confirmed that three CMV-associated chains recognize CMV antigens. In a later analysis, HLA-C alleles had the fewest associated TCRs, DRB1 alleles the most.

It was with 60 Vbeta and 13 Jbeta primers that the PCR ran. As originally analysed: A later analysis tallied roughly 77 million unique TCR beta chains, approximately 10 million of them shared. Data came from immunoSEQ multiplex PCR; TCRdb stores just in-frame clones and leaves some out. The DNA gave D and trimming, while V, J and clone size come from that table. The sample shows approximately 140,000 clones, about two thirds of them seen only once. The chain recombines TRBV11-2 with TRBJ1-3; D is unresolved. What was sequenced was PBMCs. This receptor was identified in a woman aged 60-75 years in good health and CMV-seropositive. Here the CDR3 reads CASSAQIAGNTIYF. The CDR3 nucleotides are TGTGCCAGCAGCGCACAGATAGCTGGAAACACCATATATTTT.